This TCR beta chain was recovered during a study of long-term antiretroviral therapy in people with HIV. Points from the study as a whole: Clones that had undergone expansion before ART dominated the repertoire at all time points. Adherence to ART, viral resistance and therapy changes lacked any data.

About this clone itself: Antigen specificity is unknown.

An immunoSEQ assay, version v3.0, was performed at survey level. The repertoire was sequenced with immunoSEQ multiplex PCR; TCRdb's copy has only in-frame clones and lacks some. Of around 21,000 clones in the sample, 90% were seen once. The starting material was unsorted PBMCs, obtained about 4.6 years before starting antiretroviral therapy. The TCR comes from a woman aged 25 to 45 with HIV.

CDR3 protein: CASSSTDRGPDTQYF. CDR3 in DNA: TGTGCCAGCAGTTCAACCGACAGGGGACCAGATACGCAGTATTTT. V gene TRBV27 combines with J gene TRBJ2-3; 8 positions match TRBD1. Germline V gene sequence: CDR1 MNHEY, CDR2 SMNVEV (reference sequence). The CDR3 runs 15 residues. V lost 4 bases and J lost 4; bases outside the gene matches: 7.